Following are 22 T cell receptor beta chains from one sample sequenced in a study of OX40 agonist ivuxolimab in advanced cancers. Generated by immunoSEQ multiplex PCR, the TCRdb table keeps only in-frame clones and is missing some. The repertoire holds about 21,000 clones, around 87% seen once, with about a sixth in the top ten. The material sequenced was CD4+ or CD8+ T cells sorted from blood, taken in a trial of the OX40 agonist ivuxolimab. The receptors shown here come from an adult with an advanced solid tumor such as melanoma, head and neck, liver or kidney cancer.

The rearrangement joins TRBV7-9 to TRBJ1-2; maybe TRBD1 (6 bases). The CDR3 totals 14 residues. With 5 bases removed from V and 2 bases from J, the gap between germline ends came to 12 bases. Looked up from germline, CDR1 is SEHNR and CDR2 is FQNEAQ (reference sequence). The CDR3 is CASSPGTSNYGYTF. The CDR3 coding sequence is TGTGCCAGCAGCCCCGGGACATCAAACTATGGCTACACCTTC.

V is TRBV11-2 and J is TRBJ1-4; the D is unclear. V was clipped by 0 bases and J by 7 bases, with 6 bases between them. The CDR3 runs 13 residues. The germline V gene encodes CDR1 SGHAT and CDR2 FQNNGV. This chain's CDR3 is CASSLEATEKLFF. Written as DNA, the CDR3 is TGTGCCAGCAGCTTAGAAGCTACTGAAAAACTGTTTTTT.

The CDR3 loop reads CASSNWGQDGSYEQYF. CDR3 DNA sequence: TGTGCCAGCAGCAACTGGGGACAGGACGGCTCCTACGAGCAGTACTTC. The chain joins TRBV7-9 to TRBJ2-7; TRBD1 matches 8 bases. The CDR3 runs 16 residues. With V trimmed by 5 bases and J by 0 bases, 9 bases remained unmatched. Germline loops: CDR1 SEHNR, CDR2 FQNEAQ (reference sequence).

The chain employs TRBV7-2 and TRBJ2-2; 9 bases are a match to TRBD2. The CDR3 runs to 15 residues. J was trimmed by 4 bases and V by 5 bases; bases with no gene match: 5. Germline V gene data show CDR1 as SGHTA and CDR2 as FQGNSA. CDR3 nucleotides: TGTGCCAGCAGCCTCAGCGGGGGGTTCACCGGGGAGCTGTTTTTT. The encoded protein is CASSLSGGFTGELFF. Full variable domain (missing parts from reference TRBV7-2 and TRBJ2-2): GAGVSQSPSNKVTEKGKDVELRCDPISGHTALYWYRQSLGQGLEFLIYFQGNSAPDKSGLPSDRFSAERTGGSVSTLTIQRTQQEDSAVYLCASSLSGGFTGELFFGEGSRLTVL.

The chain carries TRBV4-1 and TRBJ2-7, with D possibly TRBD2 on 6 matching bases. The germline V gene encodes CDR1 MGHRA and CDR2 YSYEKL. V lost 1 base and J 6 bases, leaving 13 bases between the germline ends. The CDR3 consists of 14 residues. The CDR3 region is CASSQGTTAREQYF. CDR3 DNA sequence: TGCGCCAGCAGCCAAGGGACTACGGCCCGCGAGCAGTACTTC.

This chain uses TRBV5-4 with TRBJ1-2; TRBD1 aligns across 7 bases. Per germline, CDR1 SGHNT and CDR2 YYREEE (reference sequence). The V gene end was trimmed by 5 bases and the J gene end by 4 bases; junction bases not matched to a gene: 5. The CDR3 spans 13 residues. CDR3 protein: CASRRDSSYGYTF. CDR3 in DNA: TGTGCCAGCAGGCGGGACAGCTCCTATGGCTACACCTTC.

V gene TRBV11-2 combines with J gene TRBJ2-7; 10 nucleotides agree with TRBD1. Germline V gene sequence: CDR1 SGHAT, CDR2 FQNNGV. This CDR3 has 14 amino acids. V lost 4 bases and J lost 0; bases outside the gene matches: 0. The CDR3 loop is CASSWDRGSYEQYF. The CDR3, as DNA: TGTGCCAGCAGCTGGGACAGGGGCTCCTACGAGCAGTACTTC.

The sample holds one count of this clone. The chain joins TRBV5-6 to TRBJ1-2; 7 nucleotides line up with TRBD1. From germline, CDR1 is SGHDT and CDR2 YYEEEE. The J segment lost 4 bases and the V segment lost 2 bases, leaving 5 bases of the junction unmatched. The CDR3 extends over 14 amino acids. The CDR3 region has the DNA TGTGCCAGCAGCTTCAGGCAGGGGGGCTATGGCTACACCTTC. This codes for CASSFRQGGYGYTF.

The V and J genes are TRBV5-6 and TRBJ1-3; perhaps TRBD1 as D (5 bases). Trimming took off 0 bases at V and 4 bases at J, with 14 bases between the two ends. CDR1 and CDR2 (germline): SGHDT, YYEEEE. CDR3 size: 16 residues. The CDR3 DNA sequence: TGTGCCAGCAGCTTGGCCGCAGGGCTCGCCGGAAACACCATATATTTT. This translates into CASSLAAGLAGNTIYF.

The rearrangement links TRBV7-9 to TRBJ1-2; D possibly corresponds to TRBD1 (5 bases). The germline CDR1 and CDR2 sequences are SEHNR and FQNEAQ (reference sequence). Trimming cost V 5 bases and J 4 bases, with 14 bases left between them. The CDR3 sequence is 14 residues long. CDR3 loop: CASSRGEIPYGYTF. The CDR3 DNA follows: TGTGCCAGCAGCCGGGGGGAGATACCCTATGGCTACACCTTC.

The rearrangement joins TRBV6-5 to TRBJ2-7; D ambiguous. Deletions cut 4 bases from V and 2 bases from J, with 9 bases between. The CDR3 runs 13 residues. Germline values: CDR1 MNHEY, CDR2 SVGAGI. The CDR3 DNA reads TGTGCCAGCAGTTCCTCGAGTCCCTACGAGCAGTACTTC. This translates into CASSSSSPYEQYF.

This chain connects TRBV18 to TRBJ2-5; D is perhaps TRBD1 (5 bases). Trimming removed 8 bases from V and 2 bases from J, with 18 bases in between. The CDR3 runs to 15 residues. CDR1 is KGHSH and CDR2 is LQKENI in the germline V gene. The CDR3 here is CASATFDSAQETQYF. CDR3 nucleotides: TGTGCCAGCGCAACGTTTGACAGCGCGCAAGAGACCCAGTACTTC.

The chain joins TRBV7-9 to TRBJ1-6; no clear D. Trimming pared 4 bases from V and 0 bases from J, leaving 10 bases between. The CDR3 is 16 amino acids. Per the germline V gene, CDR1 is SEHNR and CDR2 is FQNEAQ (reference sequence). DNA for the CDR3: TGTGCCAGCAGCTCAAAAGGGAGCTCCTATAATTCACCCCTCCACTTT. Translated: CASSSKGSSYNSPLHF.

J is TRBJ2-7 and V is TRBV5-6; 11 bases agree with TRBD1. The CDR3 is made up of 16 amino acids. V dropped 1 base and J dropped 2; count of bases not matched to a gene: 5. The germline V gene has CDR1 SGHDT and CDR2 YYEEEE. CDR3 region: CASSLRDRGSAYEQYF. In DNA form, the CDR3 reads TGTGCCAGCAGCTTGAGGGACAGGGGGAGTGCCTACGAGCAGTACTTC.

DNA of the CDR3: TGTGCCAGCGGCCGTGGACGGAGATATTTT. Protein: CASGRGRRYF. The chain couples TRBV27 to TRBJ1-3; D call uncertain. With 8 bases removed from V and 15 bases from J, the gap between germline ends came to 14 bases. CDR1 MNHEY and CDR2 SMNVEV come from the germline V gene (reference sequence). This CDR3 spans 10 amino acids.

The CDR3 sequence is CASSLEETQINYGYTF. CDR3 coding DNA: TGTGCCAGCAGCTTAGAAGAGACACAAATAAACTATGGCTACACCTTC. The chain employs TRBV7-9 and TRBJ1-2; D call uncertain. CDR1 is SEHNR and CDR2 is FQNEAQ in the germline V gene (reference sequence). The CDR3 contains 16 residues. V lost 1 base and J 2 bases, leaving 14 bases between the germline ends.

The rearrangement links TRBV13 to TRBJ2-7, with D tentatively TRBD2 (5 bases). Germline V gene lookup returns CDR1 PRHDT and CDR2 FYEKMQ (reference sequence). The CDR3 loop spans 12 amino acids. V lost 10 bases and J lost 7, with 17 bases in between. The CDR3 DNA is TGTGCCACTCGGGAAGGTCCTGGAGAGCAGTACTTC. It translates to CATREGPGEQYF.

The V and J genes are TRBV15 and TRBJ2-7; the match to TRBD1 covers 7 bases. Germline values: CDR1 LNHNV, CDR2 YYDKDF (reference sequence). V shed 0 bases and J 3 bases; nucleotides not matched to a gene: 8. CDR3 length: 16 amino acids. The CDR3 region is CATSRDLSGQVYEQYF. In nucleotides, the CDR3 is TGTGCCACCAGCAGAGATCTGTCCGGACAGGTCTACGAGCAGTACTTC.

The chain carries TRBV5-6 and TRBJ2-7; D perhaps matches TRBD2 (6 bases). The CDR3 extends over 16 amino acids. V lost 0 bases and J 6 bases, leaving 19 bases between the germline ends. Germline values: CDR1 SGHDT, CDR2 YYEEEE. CDR3 sequence: CASSLGSEGPEGEQYF. CDR3 bases: TGTGCCAGCAGCTTGGGATCTGAGGGACCGGAGGGCGAGCAGTACTTC.

The genes are TRBV6-5 and TRBJ1-2; 8 bases fit TRBD1. Unmatched junction bases numbered 3, after V lost 0 bases and J lost 6 bases. The germline V gene encodes CDR1 MNHEY and CDR2 SVGAGI. This CDR3 comprises 14 residues. CDR3 loop: CASSYSATGDGYTF. The CDR3 nucleotides are TGTGCCAGCAGTTACTCAGCGACAGGGGATGGCTACACCTTC.

The gene calls are TRBV16 and TRBJ1-1; a possible D gene is TRBD1 (5 bases). V was pared by 2 bases and J by 4 bases, with 8 bases between. Per the germline V gene, CDR1 is KGHSY and CDR2 is FQNENV. CDR3 size: 13 residues. CDR3 bases: TGTGCCAGCAGCCAACTCCAGGGCACTGAAGCTTTCTTT. It translates to CASSQLQGTEAFF.

The rearrangement uses TRBV19 and TRBJ2-5; D is perhaps TRBD1 or TRBD2 (6 bases each). This CDR3 is 16 amino acids long. The V gene's germline CDR1 is LNHDA and CDR2 SQIVND (reference sequence). The V end was cut by 7 bases, the J end by 4 bases, with 22 bases between. Here the CDR3 DNA reads TGTGCCAGTACCTTAACGGGGGCAGGGGTCCGAGAGACCCAGTACTTC. Protein: CASTLTGAGVRETQYF.